Described below is a single T cell receptor (beta chain) sequence and its context. The antigen remains undetermined. This CDR3 contains 17 residues. V lost 2 bases to trimming and J lost 2 bases; unmatched junction nucleotides: 9. This specimen comes from a study of response to subunit inactivated influenza vaccine. Study-level results: Each seasonal influenza vaccination recruits few new T cells, the authors suggested.

TCRdb reprocessed the RT-PCR reads via MiXCR and lists one record per CDR3 protein. The sample lists fewer than 800,000 distinct CDR3 sequences, around 16% occurring once. The source material was PBMCs from blood, sampled approximately 13 days after vaccination. This clonotype was sampled from a man aged 50 to 59 who received an inactivated influenza vaccine. The chain has TRBV12-3 or TRBV12-4 and TRBJ2-5; TRBD2 matches at 9 bases. CDR3 sequence: CASSLFRAGGLQETQYF. As DNA, the CDR3 is TGTGCCAGCAGTTTATTTAGGGCGGGAGGGCTTCAAGAGACCCAGTACTTC.